This T cell receptor beta chain originates from a study of T cell changes during pregnancy in multiple sclerosis. Here immunoSEQ multiplex PCR was the method, and the copy in TCRdb shows in-frame clones only, minus some. This sample has tens of thousands of clones, with 91% found just once. The sequences come from peripheral blood, collected after pregnancy. The TCR originated in a female donor in good health, enrolled as a control in a pregnancy study.

CDR3 bases: TGTGCCAGCCGAGGCGATAGCAATCAGCCCCAGCATTTT. Translating gives CASRGDSNQPQHF. The chain couples TRBV6-1 to TRBJ1-5; the D is unclear. V was shortened by 8 bases and J by 0 bases, with 8 bases between the two germline ends. The CDR3 sequence is 13 residues long. CDR1 is MNHNS, CDR2 SASEGT, per germline.